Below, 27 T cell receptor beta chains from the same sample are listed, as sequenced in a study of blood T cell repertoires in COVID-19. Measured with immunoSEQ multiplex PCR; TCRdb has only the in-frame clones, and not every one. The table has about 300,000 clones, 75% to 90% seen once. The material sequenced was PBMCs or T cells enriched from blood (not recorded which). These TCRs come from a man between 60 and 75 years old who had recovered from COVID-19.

CDR3 sequence reads: CATREVAGPDNEQFF. CDR3 nucleotide sequence: TGTGCCACCAGAGAGGTAGCGGGACCCGACAATGAGCAGTTCTTC. The chain has TRBV15 and TRBJ2-1, with 8 positions matching TRBD2. The CDR3 is 15 residues long. Per the germline V gene, CDR1 is LNHNV and CDR2 is YYDKDF (reference sequence). Trimming took 6 bases from V and 5 from J; bases not matched to a gene: 9. The full variable domain, with the rest looked up from reference TRBV15 and TRBJ2-1, is DAMVIQNPRYQVTQFGKPVTLSCSQTLNHNVMYWYQQKSSQAPKLLFHYYDKDFNNEADTPDNFQSRRPNTSFCFLDIRSPGLGDTAMYLCATREVAGPDNEQFFGPGTRLTVL.

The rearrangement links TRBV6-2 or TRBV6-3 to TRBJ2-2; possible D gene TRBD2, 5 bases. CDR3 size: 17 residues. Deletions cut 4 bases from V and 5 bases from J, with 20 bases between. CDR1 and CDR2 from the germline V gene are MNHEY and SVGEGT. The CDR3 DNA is TGTGCCAGCAGTTCCGGAGGCGTCGCCCAGCGGACCGGGGAGCTGTTTTTT. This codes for CASSSGGVAQRTGELFF.

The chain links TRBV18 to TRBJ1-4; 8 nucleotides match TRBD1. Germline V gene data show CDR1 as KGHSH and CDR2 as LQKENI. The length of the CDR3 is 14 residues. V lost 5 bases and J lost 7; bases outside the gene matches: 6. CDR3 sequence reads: CASSKTGECEKLFF. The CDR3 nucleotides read TGTGCCAGCTCAAAGACAGGGGAATGTGAAAAACTGTTTTTT.

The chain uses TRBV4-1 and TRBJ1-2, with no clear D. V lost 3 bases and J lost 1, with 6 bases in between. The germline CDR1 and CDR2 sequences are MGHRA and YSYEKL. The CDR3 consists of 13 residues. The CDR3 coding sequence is TGCGCCAGCAGCCAGAGTCGTAACTATGGCTACACCTTC. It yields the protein CASSQSRNYGYTF.

The CDR3 DNA is TGTGCCAGTAGTATAGCCGGCGGGCCTAGCTATGGCTACACCTTC. This encodes CASSIAGGPSYGYTF. The chain combines TRBV19 with TRBJ1-2; D is undetermined. V lost 1 base to trimming and J lost 4 bases, with 13 bases between them. This CDR3 has 15 residues. CDR1 is LNHDA and CDR2 is SQIVND in the germline V gene (reference sequence).

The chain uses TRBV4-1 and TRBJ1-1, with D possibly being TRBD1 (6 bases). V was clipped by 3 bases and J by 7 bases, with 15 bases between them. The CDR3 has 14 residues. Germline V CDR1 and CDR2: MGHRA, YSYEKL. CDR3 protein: CASSQGASEYEAFF. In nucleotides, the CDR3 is TGCGCCAGCAGCCAGGGGGCCTCTGAGTATGAAGCTTTCTTT.

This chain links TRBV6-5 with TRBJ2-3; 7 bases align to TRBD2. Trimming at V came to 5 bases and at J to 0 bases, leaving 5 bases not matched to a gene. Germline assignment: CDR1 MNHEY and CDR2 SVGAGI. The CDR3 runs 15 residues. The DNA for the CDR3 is TGTGCCAGCAGTCCGGCGACTAGCAGCACAGATACGCAGTATTTT. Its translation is CASSPATSSTDTQYF.

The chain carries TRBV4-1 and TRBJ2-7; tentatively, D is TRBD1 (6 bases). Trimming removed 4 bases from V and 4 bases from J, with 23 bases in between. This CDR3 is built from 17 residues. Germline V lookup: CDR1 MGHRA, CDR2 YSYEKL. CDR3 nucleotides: TGCGCCAGCAGCCCAAGAGGTAAACAGGGCGCCAGGTACGAGCAGTACTTC. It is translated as CASSPRGKQGARYEQYF.

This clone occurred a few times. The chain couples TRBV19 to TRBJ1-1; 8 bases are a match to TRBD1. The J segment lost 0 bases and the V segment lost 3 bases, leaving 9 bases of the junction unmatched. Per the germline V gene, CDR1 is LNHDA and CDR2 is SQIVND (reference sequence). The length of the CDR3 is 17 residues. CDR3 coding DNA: TGTGCCAGTAGTATTCCCTGGACAGGGCCAATGAACACTGAAGCTTTCTTT. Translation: CASSIPWTGPMNTEAFF.

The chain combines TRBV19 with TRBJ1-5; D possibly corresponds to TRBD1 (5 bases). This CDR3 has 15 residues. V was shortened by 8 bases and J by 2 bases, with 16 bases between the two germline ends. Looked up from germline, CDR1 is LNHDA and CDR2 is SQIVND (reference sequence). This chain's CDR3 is CASQRGAGGNQPQHF. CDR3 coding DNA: TGTGCCAGTCAGCGCGGGGCTGGGGGCAATCAGCCCCAGCATTTT.

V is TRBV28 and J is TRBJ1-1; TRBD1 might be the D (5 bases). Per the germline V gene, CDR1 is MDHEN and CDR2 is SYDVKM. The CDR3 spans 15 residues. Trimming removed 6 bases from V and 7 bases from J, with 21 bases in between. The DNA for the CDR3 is TGTGCCAGCAGACAAAGGTCGGGAGTGGGGGGTGAAGCTTTCTTT. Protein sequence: CASRQRSGVGGEAFF.

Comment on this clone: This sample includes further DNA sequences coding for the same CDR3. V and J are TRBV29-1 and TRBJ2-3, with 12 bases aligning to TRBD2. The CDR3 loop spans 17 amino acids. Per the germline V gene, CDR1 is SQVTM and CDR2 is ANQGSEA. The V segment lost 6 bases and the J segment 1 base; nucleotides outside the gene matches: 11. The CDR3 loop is CSVTGTSGRGGTDTQYF. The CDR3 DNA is TGCAGCGTGACGGGGACTAGCGGGCGAGGGGGCACAGATACGCAGTATTTT.

The DNA of the CDR3 is TGTGCCTGGAGTACCACAGGGGGCGCACGAAACACTGAAGCTTTCTTT. This sequence encodes CAWSTTGGARNTEAFF. This chain uses TRBV30 with TRBJ1-1, with TRBD1 matching over 9 bases. The CDR3 is 16 residues long. Germline CDR1 GTSNPN, CDR2 SVGIG (reference sequence). The ends lost 2 bases at V and 2 bases at J; junction bases unmatched: 9.

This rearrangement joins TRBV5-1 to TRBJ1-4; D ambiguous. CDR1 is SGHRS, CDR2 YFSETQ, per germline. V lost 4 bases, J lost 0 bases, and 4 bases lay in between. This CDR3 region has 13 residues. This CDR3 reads CASSPATNEKLFF. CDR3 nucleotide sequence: TGCGCCAGCAGCCCGGCAACTAATGAAAAACTGTTTTTT. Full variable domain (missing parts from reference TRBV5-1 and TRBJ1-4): KAGVTQTPRYLIKTRGQQVTLSCSPISGHRSVSWYQQTPGQGLQFLFEYFSETQRNKGNFPGRFSGRQFSNSRSEMNVSTLELGDSALYLCASSPATNEKLFFGSGTQLSVL.

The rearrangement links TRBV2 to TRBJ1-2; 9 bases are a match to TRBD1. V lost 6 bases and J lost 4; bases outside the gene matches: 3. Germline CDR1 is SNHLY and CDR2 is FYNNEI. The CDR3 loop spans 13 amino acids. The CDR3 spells CASRGTGSYGYTF. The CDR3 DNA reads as TGTGCCAGCAGAGGGACAGGGTCCTATGGCTACACCTTC. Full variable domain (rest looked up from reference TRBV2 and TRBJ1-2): EPEVTQTPSHQVTQMGQEVILRCVPISNHLYFYWYRQILGQKVEFLVSFYNNEISEKSEIFDDQFSVERPDGSNFTLKIRSTKLEDSAMYFCASRGTGSYGYTFGSGTRLTVV.

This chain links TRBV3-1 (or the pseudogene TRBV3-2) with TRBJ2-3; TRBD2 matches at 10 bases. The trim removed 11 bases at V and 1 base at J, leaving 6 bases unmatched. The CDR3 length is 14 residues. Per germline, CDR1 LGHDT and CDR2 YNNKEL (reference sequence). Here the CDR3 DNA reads TGTGCCTCTTCGGGGACTAGCGGCACAGATACGCAGTATTTT. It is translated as CASSGTSGTDTQYF.

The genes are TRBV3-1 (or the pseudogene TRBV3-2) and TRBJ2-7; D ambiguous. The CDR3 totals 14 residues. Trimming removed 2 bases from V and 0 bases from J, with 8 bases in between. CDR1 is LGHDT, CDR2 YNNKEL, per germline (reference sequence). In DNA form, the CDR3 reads TGTGCCAGCAGCCAACTCAGGAACTCCTACGAGCAGTACTTC. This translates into CASSQLRNSYEQYF.

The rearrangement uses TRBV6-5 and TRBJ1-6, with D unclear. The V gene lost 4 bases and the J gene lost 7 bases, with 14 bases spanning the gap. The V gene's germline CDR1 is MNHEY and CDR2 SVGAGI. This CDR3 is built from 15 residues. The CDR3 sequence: CASSWASGRNSPLHF. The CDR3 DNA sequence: TGTGCCAGCAGTTGGGCCAGCGGCCGGAATTCACCCCTCCACTTT.

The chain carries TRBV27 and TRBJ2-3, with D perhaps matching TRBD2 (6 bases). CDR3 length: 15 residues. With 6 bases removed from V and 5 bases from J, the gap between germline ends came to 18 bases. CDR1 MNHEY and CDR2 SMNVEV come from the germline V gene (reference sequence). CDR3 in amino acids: CASSLTLSGVDTQYF. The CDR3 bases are TGTGCCAGCAGCTTGACCCTATCGGGGGTAGATACGCAGTATTTT.

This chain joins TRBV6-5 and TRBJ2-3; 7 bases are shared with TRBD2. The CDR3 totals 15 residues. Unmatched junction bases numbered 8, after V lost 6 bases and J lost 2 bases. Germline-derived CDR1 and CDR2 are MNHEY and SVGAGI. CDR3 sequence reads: CASRFQGGYTDTQYF. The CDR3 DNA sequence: TGTGCCAGCAGGTTCCAGGGAGGGTACACAGATACGCAGTATTTT.

CDR3 DNA: TGTGCCAGCTCCAGGGTCTGGGGTGAAAAACTGTTTTTT. Translated, it gives CASSRVWGEKLFF. J is TRBJ1-4 and V is TRBV7-2; D may be TRBD1 (5 bases). Germline CDR1 SGHTA, CDR2 FQGNSA. The CDR3 extends over 13 amino acids. Trimming shortened V by 8 bases and J by 7 bases, and 14 bases separated the two germline ends.

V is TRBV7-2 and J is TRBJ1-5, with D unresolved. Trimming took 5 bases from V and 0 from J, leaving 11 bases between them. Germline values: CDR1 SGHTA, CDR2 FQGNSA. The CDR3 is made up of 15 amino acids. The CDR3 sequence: CASSRSINSNQPQHF. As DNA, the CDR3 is TGTGCCAGCAGCCGGTCTATTAATAGCAATCAGCCCCAGCATTTT. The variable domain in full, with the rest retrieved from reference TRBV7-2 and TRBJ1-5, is GAGVSQSPSNKVTEKGKDVELRCDPISGHTALYWYRQSLGQGLEFLIYFQGNSAPDKSGLPSDRFSAERTGGSVSTLTIQRTQQEDSAVYLCASSRSINSNQPQHFGDGTRLSIL.

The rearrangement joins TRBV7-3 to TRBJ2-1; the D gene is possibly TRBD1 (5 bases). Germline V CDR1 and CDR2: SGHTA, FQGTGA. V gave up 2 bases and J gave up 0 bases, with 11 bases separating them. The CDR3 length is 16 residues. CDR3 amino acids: CASSLRQTSSYNEQFF. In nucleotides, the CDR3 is TGTGCCAGCAGCTTACGACAGACGAGCTCCTACAATGAGCAGTTCTTC. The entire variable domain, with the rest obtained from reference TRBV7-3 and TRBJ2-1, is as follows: GAGVSQTPSNKVTEKGKYVELRCDPISGHTALYWYRQSLGQGPEFLIYFQGTGAADDSGLPNDRFFAVRPEGSVSTLKIQRTERGDSAVYLCASSLRQTSSYNEQFFGPGTRLTVL.

CDR3 nucleotides: TGTGCCAGCAGTTTAGGTCGGGGGGAGCAGTACTTC. The encoded protein is CASSLGRGEQYF. The chain is built from TRBV28 and TRBJ2-7; tentative D call: TRBD2 (6 bases). CDR1 and CDR2 from the germline V gene are MDHEN and SYDVKM. The V gene lost 2 bases and the J gene lost 7 bases, with 9 bases spanning the gap. This CDR3 region has 12 residues.

The CDR3 loop reads CASSPGGHTDTQYF. In DNA form, the CDR3 reads TGTGCCAGCAGCCCTGGAGGGCACACAGATACGCAGTATTTT. The chain couples TRBV9 to TRBJ2-3; weak D call: TRBD2 (6 bases). Trimming removed 4 bases at V and 2 bases at J, with 11 bases between. In germline, CDR1 is SGDLS, CDR2 YYNGEE. The CDR3 totals 14 residues.

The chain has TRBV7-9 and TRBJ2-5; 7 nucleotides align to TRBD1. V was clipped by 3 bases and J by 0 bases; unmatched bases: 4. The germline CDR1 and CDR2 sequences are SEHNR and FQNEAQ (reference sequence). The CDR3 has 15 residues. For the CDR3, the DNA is TGTGCCAGCAGCTTGGTACAGGGGTACCAAGAGACCCAGTACTTC. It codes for CASSLVQGYQETQYF.

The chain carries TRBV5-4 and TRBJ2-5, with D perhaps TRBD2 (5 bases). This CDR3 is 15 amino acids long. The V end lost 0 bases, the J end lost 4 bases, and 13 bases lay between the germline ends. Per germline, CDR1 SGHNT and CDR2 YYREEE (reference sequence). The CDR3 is CASSLESSLGETQYF. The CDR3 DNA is TGTGCCAGCAGCTTGGAGTCTAGCCTAGGAGAGACCCAGTACTTC.